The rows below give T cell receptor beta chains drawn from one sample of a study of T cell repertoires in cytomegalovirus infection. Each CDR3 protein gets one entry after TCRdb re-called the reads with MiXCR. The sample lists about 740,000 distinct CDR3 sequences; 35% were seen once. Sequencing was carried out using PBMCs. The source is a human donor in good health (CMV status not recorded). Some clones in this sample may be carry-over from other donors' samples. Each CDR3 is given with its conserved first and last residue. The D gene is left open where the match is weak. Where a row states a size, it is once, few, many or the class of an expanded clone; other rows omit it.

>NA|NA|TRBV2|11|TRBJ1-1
CASRTVSEAFF
TGTGCCAGCAGGACAGTCTCTGAAGCTTTCTTT
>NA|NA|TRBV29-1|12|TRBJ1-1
CSVKPPASEAFF
TGCAGCGTCAAACCCCCCGCATCTGAAGCTTTCTTT
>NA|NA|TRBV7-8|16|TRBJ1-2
CASSLTVQGGIWGYTF
TGTGCCAGCAGCTTAACCGTACAGGGAGGGATATGGGGCTACACCTTC
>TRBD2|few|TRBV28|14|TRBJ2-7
CASRPPTGTNDEYF
TGTGCCAGCCGACCCCCGACCGGGACTAACGACGAGTACTTC
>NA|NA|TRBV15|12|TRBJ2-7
CATSRDRPEQYF
TGTGCCACCAGCAGAGATCGGCCCGAGCAGTACTTC
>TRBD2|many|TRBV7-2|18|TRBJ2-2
CASSLGLAGGPNTGELFF
TGTGCCAGCAGCTTGGGACTAGCGGGGGGCCCGAACACCGGGGAGCTGTTTTTT
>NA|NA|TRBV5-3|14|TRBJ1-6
CASSSRTGDSPLHF
TGTGCCAGCAGCTCCAGAACGGGAGATTCACCCCTCCACTTT
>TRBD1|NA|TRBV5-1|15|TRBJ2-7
CASSLVGQADHEQYF
TGCGCCAGCAGCTTGGTGGGACAGGCCGACCACGAGCAGTACTTC
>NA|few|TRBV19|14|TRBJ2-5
CASSIERTAETQYF
TGTGCCAGTAGTATAGAACGGACAGCTGAGACCCAGTACTTC
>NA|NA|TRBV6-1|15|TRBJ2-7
CASRPVHTGRGEQYF
TGTGCCAGCAGACCCGTGCATACGGGGCGTGGGGAGCAGTACTTC
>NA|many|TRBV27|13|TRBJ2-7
CASSLQGAREQYF
TGTGCCAGCAGTTTACAAGGGGCGCGTGAGCAGTACTTC
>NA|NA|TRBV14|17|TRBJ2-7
CASSQGVTQVLAYEQYF
TGTGCCAGCAGCCAAGGAGTGACTCAAGTTTTAGCCTACGAGCAGTACTTC
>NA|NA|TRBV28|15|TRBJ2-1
CASSLAQSSYNEQFF
TGTGCCAGCAGTTTGGCCCAGAGCTCCTACAATGAGCAGTTCTTC
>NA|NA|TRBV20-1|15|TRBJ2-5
CSVWRFSGAQETQYF
TGCAGTGTATGGAGGTTTAGCGGCGCCCAAGAGACCCAGTACTTC
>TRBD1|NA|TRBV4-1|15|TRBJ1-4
CASSQDGQGGEKLFF
TGCGCCAGCAGCCAAGATGGACAGGGAGGTGAAAAACTGTTTTTT
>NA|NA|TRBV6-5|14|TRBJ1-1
CASRREDLNTEAFF
TGTGCCAGCAGAAGGGAGGACCTGAACACTGAAGCTTTCTTT
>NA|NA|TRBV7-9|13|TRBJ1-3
CASSFTGTDTIYF
TGTGCCAGCAGCTTTACAGGGACGGACACCATATATTTT
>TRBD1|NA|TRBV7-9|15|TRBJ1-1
CASIKGDRGLTEAFF
TGTGCCAGCATAAAGGGGGACAGGGGGCTGACTGAAGCTTTCTTT
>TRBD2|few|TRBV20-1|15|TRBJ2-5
CSAREIAGGQETQYF
TGCAGTGCTAGAGAAATAGCGGGGGGACAAGAGACCCAGTACTTC
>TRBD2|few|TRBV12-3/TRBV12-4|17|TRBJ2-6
CASSMPSGGAGANVLTF
TGTGCCAGCAGTATGCCTAGCGGGGGAGCGGGGGCCAACGTCCTGACTTTC
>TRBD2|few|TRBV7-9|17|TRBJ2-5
CASSSYSGREHLETQYF
TGTGCCAGCAGCTCATACTCCGGGCGGGAGCATCTAGAGACCCAGTACTTC
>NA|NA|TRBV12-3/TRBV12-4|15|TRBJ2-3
CASSFHGGGTDTQYF
TGTGCCAGCAGTTTTCATGGAGGGGGCACAGATACGCAGTATTTT
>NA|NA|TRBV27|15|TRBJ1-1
CASSFGQRGNTEAFF
TGTGCCAGCAGTTTCGGACAGCGAGGGAACACTGAAGCTTTCTTT
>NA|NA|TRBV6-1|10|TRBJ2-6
CASKQGVLTF
TGTGCCAGCAAACAAGGCGTCCTGACTTTC
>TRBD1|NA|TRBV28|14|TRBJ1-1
CASNLQGLNTEAFF
TGTGCCAGCAACTTACAGGGGTTGAACACTGAAGCTTTCTTT
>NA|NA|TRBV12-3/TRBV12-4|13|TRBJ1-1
CASILSRGGEAFF
TGTGCCAGCATTTTAAGTCGGGGCGGTGAAGCTTTCTTT
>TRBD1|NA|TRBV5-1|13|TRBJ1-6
CASSRDSPSPLHF
TGCGCCAGTTCCCGGGACAGTCCTTCACCCCTCCACTTT
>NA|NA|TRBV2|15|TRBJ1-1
CARPPRPNLGAEAFF
TGTGCCCGTCCACCCAGGCCGAACCTTGGCGCTGAAGCTTTCTTT
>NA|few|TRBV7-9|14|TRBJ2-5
CASSLAGVVETQYF
TGTGCCAGCAGCTTAGCGGGAGTAGTGGAGACCCAGTACTTC
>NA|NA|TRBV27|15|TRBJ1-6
CASSPGAGSVSPLHF
TGTGCCAGCAGCCCGGGGGCAGGTTCGGTCTCACCCCTCCACTTT
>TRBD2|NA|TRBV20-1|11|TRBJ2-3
CSAGLGDTQYF
TGCAGTGCTGGACTAGGAGATACGCAGTATTTT
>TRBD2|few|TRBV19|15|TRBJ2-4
CASSSAGLAKNIQYF
TGTGCCAGTAGTTCAGCGGGACTAGCCAAAAACATTCAGTACTTC
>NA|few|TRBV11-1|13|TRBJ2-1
CASSLAFLGPQFF
TGTGCCAGCAGCTTAGCGTTCCTAGGGCCGCAGTTCTTC
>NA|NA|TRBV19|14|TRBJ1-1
CASNRQLLNTEAFF
TGTGCCAGTAATCGACAGCTTTTGAACACTGAAGCTTTCTTT
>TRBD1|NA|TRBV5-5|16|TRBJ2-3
CASNTPGTGGRGTQYF
TGTGCCAGCAACACTCCCGGGACAGGGGGCCGTGGTACGCAGTATTTT
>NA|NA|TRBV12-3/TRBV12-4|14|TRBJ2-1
CASSFNPGDNEQFF
TGTGCCAGCAGTTTCAACCCAGGGGACAATGAGCAGTTCTTC
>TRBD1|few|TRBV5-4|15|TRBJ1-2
CASSSGDRGIYGYTF
TGTGCCAGCAGCTCAGGGGACAGGGGAATCTATGGCTACACCTTC
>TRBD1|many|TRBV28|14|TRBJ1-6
CASRQGRDNSPLHF
TGTGCCAGCCGACAGGGTAGGGATAATTCACCCCTCCACTTT
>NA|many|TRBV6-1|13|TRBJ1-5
CASNNRYNQPQHF
TGTGCCAGCAATAACAGATACAATCAGCCCCAGCATTTT
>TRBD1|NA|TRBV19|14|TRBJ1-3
CASSTQGAGNTIYF
TGTGCCAGTAGTACCCAGGGGGCTGGAAACACCATATATTTT
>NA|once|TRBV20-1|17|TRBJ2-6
CSARPRGRPSGANVLTF
TGCAGTGCCCGGCCGCGGGGCCGCCCCTCTGGGGCCAACGTCCTGACTTTC
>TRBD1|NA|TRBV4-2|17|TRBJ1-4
CASSRYPPETGDEPLFF
TGTGCCAGCAGCCGATACCCCCCTGAGACAGGGGATGAACCACTGTTTTTT
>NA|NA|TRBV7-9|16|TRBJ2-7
CASSHPGLTSSYEQYF
TGTGCCAGCAGCCACCCGGGCCTTACTAGTTCCTACGAGCAGTACTTC
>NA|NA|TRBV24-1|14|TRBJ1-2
CATSGTTGTYGYTF
TGTGCCACCAGTGGTACTACAGGGACCTATGGCTACACCTTC
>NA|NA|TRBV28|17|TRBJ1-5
CASSLWGGEGGNQPQHF
TGTGCCAGCAGTTTATGGGGGGGGGAGGGTGGCAATCAGCCCCAGCATTTT
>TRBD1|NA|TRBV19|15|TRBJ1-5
CASSTGTGANQPQHF
TGTGCCAGTAGTACCGGGACAGGGGCGAATCAGCCCCAGCATTTT
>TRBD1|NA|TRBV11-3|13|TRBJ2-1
CASSLDRIGEQFF
TGTGCCAGCAGCTTGGACAGGATAGGTGAGCAGTTCTTC
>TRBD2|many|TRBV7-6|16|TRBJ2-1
CASSLRTSGRGNEQFF
TGTGCCAGCAGCTTAAGAACTAGCGGGAGAGGGAATGAGCAGTTCTTC